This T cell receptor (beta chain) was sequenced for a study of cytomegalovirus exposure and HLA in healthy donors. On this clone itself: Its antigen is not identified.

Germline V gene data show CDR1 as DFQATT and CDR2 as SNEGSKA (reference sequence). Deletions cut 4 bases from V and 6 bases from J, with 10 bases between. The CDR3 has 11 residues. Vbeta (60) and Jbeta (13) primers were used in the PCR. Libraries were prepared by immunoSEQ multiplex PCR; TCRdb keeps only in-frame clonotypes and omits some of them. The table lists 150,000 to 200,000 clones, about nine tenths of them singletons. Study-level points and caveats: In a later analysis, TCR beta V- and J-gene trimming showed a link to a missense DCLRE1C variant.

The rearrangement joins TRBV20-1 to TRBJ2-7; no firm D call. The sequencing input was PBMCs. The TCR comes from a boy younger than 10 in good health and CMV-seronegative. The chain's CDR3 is CSATPTGEQYF. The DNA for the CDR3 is TGCAGTGCTACACCCACGGGCGAGCAGTACTTC.